Detailed here is one T cell receptor beta chain. The entry originates in a study of blood T cells in healthy people across ages. The overall study: In model experiments, template switching was able to capture about one barcoded beta molecule for every two T cells that were present.

Primed by a sample-barcoded 5' primer and a J-beta primer mix, a second PCR proceeded for about 6 to 12 cycles. TCRdb itself ran the 5' RACE reads through MiXCR, one entry per CDR3 protein. Among about 930,000 distinct CDR3 sequences listed, 25% to 30% were seen once. Donors were healthy Caucasian individuals from Russia aged roughly 6 to 95. This sample also belongs to another study, concerning T cells of mothers and their children.

Sequencing input: blood. This receptor was obtained from a woman aged 40 to 50 in good health.

As DNA, the CDR3 is TGTGCCAGCAGCTCATACCAAGGGGCTTACAGAAACATTCAGTACTTC. Its translation: CASSSYQGAYRNIQYF. The chain is built from TRBV7-9 and TRBJ2-4, with TRBD1 as a possible D gene (5 bases). Germline CDR1 reads SEHNR; CDR2 reads FQNEAQ (reference sequence). This CDR3 has 16 residues. The V and J ends lost 4 bases and 6 bases respectively, with 19 bases between them.